The rows below give T cell receptor beta chains drawn from one sample of a study of blood T cell repertoires in COVID-19. Assay used: immunoSEQ multiplex PCR; TCRdb lists only in-frame clones, some missing. The data contain over 50,000 clones, about 81% of them singletons. The specimen was peripheral blood. These TCRs come from an older man with acute or convalescent COVID-19. Each CDR3 is given with its conserved first and last residue. The D gene is left open where the match is weak. Only some rows state a clone size, as once, few, many or a class for expanded clones.

d_gene,v_gene,j_gene,abundance,CDR3nt,CDR3aa
TRBD1,TRBV5-4,TRBJ1-2,NA,TGTGCCAGCAGTTCCCCTAGGACAGGGGGTCTGAGTGGCTACACCTTC,CASSSPRTGGLSGYTF
TRBD2,TRBV4-1,TRBJ2-1,NA,TGCGCCAGCAGCCAGGGACTAGCGGATGAGCAGTTCTTC,CASSQGLADEQFF
TRBD1,TRBV5-1,TRBJ1-2,NA,TGCGCCAGCAGCTTGGGACAGGGTGACGGCTACACCTTC,CASSLGQGDGYTF
NA,TRBV24-1,TRBJ2-7,few,TGTGCCACCAGTGAAAGGGGGTCGAGCGAGCAGTACTTC,CATSERGSSEQYF
TRBD2,TRBV6-5,TRBJ2-3,NA,TGTGCCAGCAGTAAACTAGCGGGGAACACAGATACGCAGTATTTT,CASSKLAGNTDTQYF
NA,TRBV12-3/TRBV12-4,TRBJ1-2,NA,TGTGCCAGCAGCCCACGGACAGTCGAGGGCTACACCTTC,CASSPRTVEGYTF
NA,TRBV10-3,TRBJ2-7,NA,TGTGCCATCAGTGAGGAGGCGATGGGTGGCTCCTACGAGCAGTACTTC,CAISEEAMGGSYEQYF
NA,TRBV18,TRBJ2-3,few,TGTGCCAGCTCTACCCGAGGCGGGATCACAGATACGCAGTATTTT,CASSTRGGITDTQYF
TRBD2,TRBV7-3,TRBJ2-5,NA,TGTGCCAGCAGCCCGGGTGGTACTAGCGAAGAGACCCAGTACTTC,CASSPGGTSEETQYF
NA,TRBV24-1,TRBJ1-5,NA,TGTGCCACCAGTGATTTGAAACGGGATCAGCCCCAGCATTTT,CATSDLKRDQPQHF
TRBD2,TRBV6-5,TRBJ2-7,NA,TGTGCCAGCACCCCCGGGACTAGCGGATACGAGCAGTACTTC,CASTPGTSGYEQYF
NA,TRBV5-6,TRBJ1-6,NA,TGTGCCAGCAGCTTTGTCGGGAACTATAATTCACCCCTCCACTTT,CASSFVGNYNSPLHF
NA,TRBV2,TRBJ2-2,NA,TGTGCCAGCAGGGGGCAGCTCAGGTCCGGGGAGCTGTTTTTT,CASRGQLRSGELFF
TRBD2,TRBV6-1,TRBJ2-1,NA,TGTGCCAGCAGTGACGGGACGGGGGGGCGCCACAATGAGCAGTTCTTC,CASSDGTGGRHNEQFF
NA,TRBV18,TRBJ2-5,NA,TGTGCCAGCTCCCCTGAGGCTCGAGAGACCCAGTACTTC,CASSPEARETQYF
TRBD1,TRBV10-2,TRBJ1-5,NA,TGCGCCAGCAGTCGAGCTATACAGGGGGCCGGGCAGCCCCAGCATTTT,CASSRAIQGAGQPQHF
NA,TRBV12-3/TRBV12-4,TRBJ1-1,NA,TGTGCCAGCAGGGGAGGGACGAACACTGAAGCTTTCTTT,CASRGGTNTEAFF
TRBD1,TRBV10-3,TRBJ2-1,NA,TGTGCCATCAGTGAGAGGGGGCCGGGGGAGCAGTTCTTC,CAISERGPGEQFF
TRBD1,TRBV5-1,TRBJ1-1,NA,TGCGCCAGCAGCTTTGGCACAGGGGGTGGCACTGAAGCTTTCTTT,CASSFGTGGGTEAFF
NA,TRBV28,TRBJ1-1,once,TGTGCCAGCTTTCTTGGAGCAGGGCGGACTGAAGCTTTCTTT,CASFLGAGRTEAFF
TRBD1,TRBV7-2,TRBJ1-5,NA,TGTGCCAGCAGCGACGCGAGGGACAGGGGAAATCAGCCCCAGCATTTT,CASSDARDRGNQPQHF
NA,TRBV29-1,TRBJ2-1,NA,TGCAGCGTTGAAGATTGGGCTGACAATGAGCAGTTCTTC,CSVEDWADNEQFF
NA,TRBV6-2/TRBV6-3,TRBJ1-1,few,TGTGCCAGCAGTTCGGTCCAGGGGTACACTGAAGCTTTCTTT,CASSSVQGYTEAFF
TRBD2,TRBV19,TRBJ2-1,NA,TGTGCCACCTCCTCCGGGCTAGCGGGCTACAATGAGCAGTTCTTC,CATSSGLAGYNEQFF
NA,TRBV18,TRBJ2-6,NA,TGTGCCAGCTCACCAACCCCCGGGGCTGGGGCCAACGTCCTGACTTTC,CASSPTPGAGANVLTF
NA,TRBV2,TRBJ1-4,NA,TGTGCCAGCTCGGGGATGGTGGGTGAAAAACTGTTTTTT,CASSGMVGEKLFF
NA,TRBV29-1,TRBJ2-5,once,TGCAGCGCCCTGACAGAGCAAGAGACCCAGTACTTC,CSALTEQETQYF
TRBD1,TRBV19,TRBJ2-5,NA,TGTGCCAGTAGACCACGGACAGGGGGCGCGTCGGAGACCCAGTACTTC,CASRPRTGGASETQYF
NA,TRBV9,TRBJ1-1,NA,TGTGCCAGCACGCTCCTCGCCGGGGGGAGCACTGAAGCTTTCTTT,CASTLLAGGSTEAFF
NA,TRBV6-5,TRBJ1-2,NA,TGTGCCAGCAGTTACTCGAATAGGGGAAACTATGGCTACACCTTC,CASSYSNRGNYGYTF
TRBD2,TRBV9,TRBJ2-2,NA,TGTGCCAGCAGCGTAGACCTAGCGGCGAACACCGGGGAGCTGTTTTTT,CASSVDLAANTGELFF